This TCR beta chain was recovered during a study of blood T cell repertoires in COVID-19. Across the whole study: The United States, Italy and Spain provided the acute and convalescent COVID-19 samples. T cells, B-cell-depleted T cells, or PBMCs supplied cDNA or gDNA.

Per the authors' pipeline: Nucleated cell number was recorded as an estimate derived from reference gene primer amplification. Here immunoSEQ multiplex PCR was the method, and the copy in TCRdb shows in-frame clones only, minus some. That table supplies the V and J calls and clone size; D and trimming were determined from the DNA. The sample lists 15,000 to 17,000 clones, roughly 80% occurring once. The sample comprised peripheral blood. This receptor was obtained from a man older than 75 with active or convalescent COVID-19.

The CDR3 reads CASSADRGGGYTF. For the CDR3, the DNA is TGTGCCAGCAGCGCGGACAGGGGGGGAGGCTACACCTTC. V usage is TRBV2 and J usage is TRBJ1-2; 10 nucleotides align to TRBD1. This CDR3 contains 13 residues. V lost 6 bases to trimming and J lost 8 bases; unmatched junction nucleotides: 6. The V gene's germline CDR1 is SNHLY and CDR2 FYNNEI.